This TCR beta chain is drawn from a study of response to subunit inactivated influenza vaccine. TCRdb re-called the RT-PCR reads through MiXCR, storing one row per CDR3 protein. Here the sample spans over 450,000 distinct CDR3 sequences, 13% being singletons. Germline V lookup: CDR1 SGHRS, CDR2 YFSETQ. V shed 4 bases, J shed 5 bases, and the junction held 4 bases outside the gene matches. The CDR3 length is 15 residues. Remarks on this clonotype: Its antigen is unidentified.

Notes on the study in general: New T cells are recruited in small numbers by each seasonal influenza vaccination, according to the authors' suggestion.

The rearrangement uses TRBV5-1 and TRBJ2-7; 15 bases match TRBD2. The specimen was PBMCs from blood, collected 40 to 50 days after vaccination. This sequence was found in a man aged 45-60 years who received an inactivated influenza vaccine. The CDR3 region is CASSGGLAGGNEQYF. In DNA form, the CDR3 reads TGCGCCAGCAGCGGCGGACTAGCGGGAGGGAACGAGCAGTACTTC.